The next 18 T cell receptor beta chains were all read from a single sample in a study of regulatory and conventional T cells in RAG deficiency. Produced via immunoSEQ multiplex PCR; TCRdb's table is partial and in-frame only. Of fewer than 15,000 clones detected, 85% to 95% appear once; the ten largest clones hold about 1.1%. The sorted conventional CD4+ T cells were CD25-low and CD127-high, with genomic DNA sequenced. These data also formed part of another study, on regulatory T cells. As reported in that work: The primer mix had 52 TRBV and 13 TRBJ primers.

The sample was CD4+ effector T cells sorted from blood. The receptor set was obtained from a human donor in good health.

The chain is built from TRBV7-9 and TRBJ2-5; D is unclear. The CDR3 loop spans 12 amino acids. The V and J ends lost 4 bases and 1 base respectively, with 4 bases between them. CDR1 and CDR2 (germline): SEHNR, FQNEAQ (reference sequence). The CDR3: CASSSGQETQYF. DNA for the CDR3: TGTGCCAGCAGCTCGGGCCAAGAGACCCAGTACTTC.

V is TRBV5-4 and J is TRBJ2-5; no definite D call. The J call could be wrong; TRBJ2-7 is a better fit for the DNA end. Looked up from germline, CDR1 is SGHNT and CDR2 is YYREEE (reference sequence). There are 11 residues in the CDR3. The CDR3 sequence: CASSSVYEQYF. CDR3 nucleotide sequence: TGTGCCAGCAGCTCAGTCTACGAGCAGTACTTC.

The CDR3: CASSLWELPSGANVLTF. CDR3 bases: TGTGCCAGCAGTTTATGGGAGCTACCGTCAGGGGCCAACGTCCTGACTTTC. The chain combines TRBV28 with TRBJ2-6, with D hard to call. The V and J ends lost 0 bases and 4 bases respectively, with 13 bases between them. CDR1 is MDHEN, CDR2 SYDVKM, per germline. The CDR3 consists of 17 residues.

The rearrangement links TRBV9 to TRBJ2-1, with D possibly TRBD1 on 5 matching bases. Germline-derived CDR1 and CDR2 are SGDLS and YYNGEE. Trimming left V 1 base short and J 2 bases short, with 13 bases between. There are 16 residues in the CDR3. The CDR3 loop is CASSVMVRATYNEQFF. Here the CDR3 DNA reads TGTGCCAGCAGCGTAATGGTCAGGGCTACCTACAATGAGCAGTTCTTC.

This chain connects TRBV9 to TRBJ2-1; weak D call: TRBD2 (5 bases). V was clipped by 0 bases and J by 5 bases, with 18 bases between them. Germline CDR1 reads SGDLS; CDR2 reads YYNGEE. The CDR3 loop spans 17 amino acids. The CDR3 is CASSVAPGWESNNEQFF. The CDR3, as DNA: TGTGCCAGCAGCGTAGCCCCGGGATGGGAGTCTAACAATGAGCAGTTCTTC.

The gene calls are TRBV7-3 and TRBJ1-1, with D possibly matching TRBD1 (6 bases). Germline assignment: CDR1 SGHTA and CDR2 FQGTGA. This CDR3 is 13 amino acids long. V shed 8 bases and J shed 2 bases, with 12 bases lying between them. In nucleotides, the CDR3 is TGTGCCAGCGGACCACAGGGTAACACTGAAGCTTTCTTT. The encoded protein is CASGPQGNTEAFF.

The rearrangement joins TRBV18 to TRBJ2-1, with 16 bases that match TRBD2. The V segment lost 3 bases and the J segment 2 bases; nucleotides outside the gene matches: 4. The CDR3 loop spans 18 amino acids. The germline CDR1 and CDR2 sequences are KGHSH and LQKENI. CDR3 in amino acids: CASSPGTSGGATYNEQFF. CDR3 nucleotide sequence: TGTGCCAGCTCACCCGGGACTAGCGGGGGGGCTACCTACAATGAGCAGTTCTTC.

The J gene is TRBJ2-3, the V gene TRBV4-1, with TRBD2 matching 10 bases. Trimming at V came to 4 bases and at J to 2 bases, leaving 9 bases not matched to a gene. CDR1 MGHRA and CDR2 YSYEKL come from the germline V gene. The CDR3 totals 17 residues. The CDR3 spells CASSPGLAGAYTDTQYF. The CDR3 bases are TGCGCCAGCAGCCCGGGCCTAGCGGGGGCCTACACAGATACGCAGTATTTT.

V gene TRBV9 combines with J gene TRBJ1-1, with 7 bases aligning to TRBD1. The CDR3 extends over 15 amino acids. J was trimmed by 3 bases and V by 7 bases; bases with no gene match: 12. The germline V gene encodes CDR1 SGDLS and CDR2 YYNGEE. CDR3 DNA sequence: TGTGCCAGCTCTCGAGCGATTCAGGGGGACACTGAAGCTTTCTTT. It is translated as CASSRAIQGDTEAFF.

The chain employs TRBV7-3 and TRBJ2-5; 8 nucleotides match TRBD2. This CDR3 is built from 17 residues. V shed 5 bases and J 0 bases; nucleotides not matched to a gene: 11. In germline, CDR1 is SGHTA, CDR2 FQGTGA. DNA for the CDR3: TGTGCCAGCAGCCTAAAGAAAGCGGGAGTTTACCAAGAGACCCAGTACTTC. Translation: CASSLKKAGVYQETQYF.

The chain joins TRBV6-5 to TRBJ2-7; TRBD1 is a possible D gene (5 bases). The CDR3 is 14 amino acids. Trimming removed 7 bases from V and 2 bases from J, with 15 bases in between. The germline V gene encodes CDR1 MNHEY and CDR2 SVGAGI. As DNA, the CDR3 is TGTGCCAGCATGCAGGGCCCTCTAACCTACGAGCAGTACTTC. Amino acid sequence: CASMQGPLTYEQYF.

The chain has TRBV30 and TRBJ2-6; D unclear. The CDR3 runs 13 residues. Trimming pared 2 bases from V and 0 bases from J, leaving 2 bases between. CDR1 is GTSNPN, CDR2 SVGIG, per germline (reference sequence). The CDR3 here is CAWSPSGANVLTF. In DNA, the CDR3 is TGTGCCTGGAGTCCCTCTGGGGCCAACGTCCTGACTTTC.

The rearrangement joins TRBV9 to TRBJ1-3; D ambiguous. This CDR3 has 14 residues. V was trimmed by 0 bases and J by 2 bases, leaving 6 bases between them. Germline values: CDR1 SGDLS, CDR2 YYNGEE. DNA for the CDR3: TGTGCCAGCAGCGTAGAGACTACTGGAAACACCATATATTTT. This encodes CASSVETTGNTIYF.

The chain uses TRBV5-4 and TRBJ2-7, with D possibly TRBD2 on 5 matching bases. V lost 1 base and J 2 bases, leaving 10 bases between the germline ends. From germline, CDR1 is SGHNT and CDR2 YYREEE (reference sequence). This CDR3 spans 14 amino acids. In nucleotides, the CDR3 is TGTGCCAGCAGCTTGATGGGAGCCCCCTACGAGCAGTACTTC. Translation: CASSLMGAPYEQYF.

The gene calls are TRBV7-7 and TRBJ2-5, with a weak D call TRBD2 (6 bases). This CDR3 has 14 amino acids. Germline CDR1 reads SSHAT; CDR2 reads FNYEAQ (reference sequence). The CDR3 spells CASGGTLGGETQYF. The CDR3 region has the DNA TGTGCTTCCGGCGGGACCCTTGGCGGAGAGACCCAGTACTTC.

J is TRBJ1-1 and V is TRBV21-1; whether TRBD1, the table's D call, matches the DNA was not checked. TRBV21-1 is marked as a pseudogene. This CDR3 has 13 residues. The CDR3 coding sequence is TGTGCCACTACGGACAGAAAGAACACTGAAGCTTTCTTT. Residues: CATTDRKNTEAFF.

CDR3 sequence reads: CASSLASGSKETQYF. The DNA for the CDR3 is TGTGCCAGCAGCTTAGCTAGCGGGAGCAAGGAGACCCAGTACTTC. V gene TRBV7-9 combines with J gene TRBJ2-5; TRBD2 agrees at 9 bases. Germline loops: CDR1 SEHNR, CDR2 FQNEAQ (reference sequence). This CDR3 spans 15 amino acids. V shed 0 bases, J shed 5 bases, and the junction held 4 bases outside the gene matches.

The genes are TRBV2 and TRBJ2-5, with TRBD2 matching 11 bases. V was clipped by 5 bases and J by 4 bases; unmatched bases: 18. Looked up from germline, CDR1 is SNHLY and CDR2 is FYNNEI. The CDR3 loop spans 19 amino acids. Here the CDR3 reads CASSRQRLAGREPLETQYF. The CDR3 DNA is TGTGCCAGCAGTCGACAGCGACTAGCGGGAAGGGAACCCCTAGAGACCCAGTACTTC.